The 9 T cell receptor beta chains reported below all come from one sample, sequenced in a study of T cell repertoires in cytomegalovirus infection. Each CDR3 protein gets one entry after TCRdb re-called the reads with MiXCR. The data contain roughly 240,000 distinct CDR3 sequences, 6% to 8% of them seen just once; the ten biggest clones take up around 6.5%. What was sequenced was PBMCs. The receptors come from a human donor in good health (CMV status not recorded). Some clones in this sample may be carry-over from other donors' samples.

The chain carries TRBV28 and TRBJ2-7; unclear D gene. Germline V gene data show CDR1 as MDHEN and CDR2 as SYDVKM. V gave up 6 bases and J gave up 9 bases, with 15 bases separating them. The CDR3 runs to 12 residues. The chain's CDR3 is CASSSNPPRQYF. The CDR3 DNA follows: TGTGCCAGCAGCTCCAATCCCCCCCGGCAGTACTTC.

This clonotype was counted many times. The J gene is TRBJ1-3, the V gene TRBV4-3; D not resolved. The germline CDR1 and CDR2 sequences are LGHNA and YSLEER. The germline V and J ends were trimmed by 3 bases and 0 bases, with 9 bases remaining between them. CDR3 size: 15 residues. The CDR3 bases are TGCGCCAGCAGCCATCGCGCGGGCTCTGGAAACACCATATATTTT. Encoded protein: CASSHRAGSGNTIYF.

This clonotype was seen at least ten times. This chain links TRBV7-2 with TRBJ1-1; D not resolved. Germline-derived CDR1 and CDR2 are SGHTA and FQGNSA. The CDR3 contains 13 residues. The V end was cut by 0 bases, the J end by 11 bases, with 13 bases between. CDR3 coding DNA: TGTGCCAGCAGCTTAGCGCTACGCTGGGAGGCTTTCTTT. It specifies CASSLALRWEAFF. Together with reference TRBV7-2 and TRBJ1-1, the CDR3 gives the full variable domain: GAGVSQSPSNKVTEKGKDVELRCDPISGHTALYWYRQSLGQGLEFLIYFQGNSAPDKSGLPSDRFSAERTGGSVSTLTIQRTQQEDSAVYLCASSLALRWEAFFGQGTRLTVV.

This clonotype was found many times. CDR3: CASSAGLAGGPVGETQYF. CDR3 sequence (DNA): TGTGCCAGCAGCGCAGGACTAGCGGGGGGGCCGGTGGGAGAGACCCAGTACTTC. J is TRBJ2-5 and V is TRBV7-2; 15 bases map to TRBD2. The germline V gene encodes CDR1 SGHTA and CDR2 FQGNSA. Germline trimming cut 5 bases from V and 4 bases from J; bases unmatched to any gene: 11. The CDR3 loop spans 18 amino acids.

This clonotype appeared many times. The V gene is TRBV5-5, the J gene TRBJ1-2, with a tentative D call TRBD1 (5 bases). In germline, CDR1 is SGHKS, CDR2 YYEKEE (reference sequence). This CDR3 contains 15 residues. V was cut by 2 bases and J by 3 bases, with 14 bases left in between. The CDR3 region has the DNA TGTGCCAGCAGCTTCATGCGGGGGACCGACTATGGCTACACCTTC. This sequence encodes CASSFMRGTDYGYTF.

This clonotype came up many times. In DNA, the CDR3 is TGTGCCAGCAGCTTAGATCTCGGTGCGGGACAATTTCTCACTGAAGCTTTCTTT. This sequence encodes CASSLDLGAGQFLTEAFF. The gene calls are TRBV11-2 and TRBJ1-1; D might be TRBD1 (6 bases). Trimming took off 0 bases at V and 4 bases at J, with 21 bases between the two ends. Germline CDR1 and CDR2: SGHAT and FQNNGV. The CDR3 sequence is 18 residues long.

Remarks on this clonotype: Likely a read error: the CDR3 ends without its conserved phenylalanine or tryptophan. It is unclear where the CDR3 begins or ends on the DNA, so no DNA is shown, and the CDR3 is as TCRdb lists it. The genes are TRBV6-5 and TRBJ1-2; the DNA was not compared with TRBD1, the D call given in the table. The germline CDR1 and CDR2 sequences are MNHEY and SVGAGI. The CDR3 extends over 13 residues, inclusive of both ends. The CDR3 protein is CAVQGSLGYGYIL.

V and J are TRBV13 and TRBJ2-7, with TRBD2 matching 8 bases. CDR1 is PRHDT, CDR2 FYEKMQ, per germline (reference sequence). Losses at the gene ends were 5 bases for V and 0 bases for J; bases not matched to a gene: 12. This CDR3 is 17 amino acids long. CDR3 in DNA: TGTGCCAGCAGCCACCTTCCCGTAGCGGGGCACTCCTACGAGCAGTACTTC. Protein sequence: CASSHLPVAGHSYEQYF.

This clonotype was recorded at least ten times. V is TRBV7-2 and J is TRBJ1-4; 7 bases align to TRBD1. The CDR3 runs 14 residues. Germline V CDR1 and CDR2: SGHTA, FQGNSA. V was pared by 5 bases and J by 7 bases, with 7 bases of the junction left unmatched. CDR3 sequence (DNA): TGTGCCAGCAGCCCTAGACAGGGTGCTGAAAAACTGTTTTTT. Translating gives CASSPRQGAEKLFF.